The present entry profiles one T cell receptor (beta chain) with its context. Antigen specificity is unknown. These donors counted as nominally healthy when sampled, but unrecorded immune exposures were likely. Trimming shortened V by 5 bases and J by 2 bases, and 7 bases separated the two germline ends. This CDR3 has 13 amino acids. The germline gives CDR1 SNHLY, CDR2 FYNNEI. This sample stems from a study of cytomegalovirus exposure and HLA in healthy donors. Study context: Caucasian-associated ancestry cluster membership applied to under 85% of nearly 400 genotyped donors. Study-wide results and caveats: The study had only CMV serostatus as immune exposure information.

13 Jbeta primers and 60 Vbeta primers were used for the PCR. The method was immunoSEQ multiplex PCR; TCRdb's version includes in-frame clones alone and lacks a portion of them. The data hold around 70,000 clones, with around 76% observed a single time. The sample was PBMCs. This sequence was found in a male donor in good health and CMV-seropositive. The chain carries TRBV2 and TRBJ1-5, with a tentative D call TRBD1 (6 bases). The CDR3: CASSRQGNQPQHF. CDR3 DNA: TGTGCCAGCAGTCGACAGGGCAATCAGCCCCAGCATTTT.